This T cell receptor (beta chain) was sequenced for a study of CD8 T cells in Susac syndrome. Sequencing targeted TCR beta in T cells from blood (CD8+ and CD4+). CD8+ and CD4+ T cells were negatively isolated; TEMRA cells were FACS-enriched. From germline, CDR1 is MNHNS and CDR2 SASEGT. V lost 6 bases and J lost 9, with 30 bases in between. CDR3 size: 17 residues. RNA, at about 0.45 to 1 ug, was reverse transcribed with random hexamers. immunoSEQ multiplex PCR amplified TCR beta CDR3 across 54 Vbeta, 13 Jbeta. TCRdb recomputed calls from the immunoSEQ multiplex PCR reads with MiXCR, one row per CDR3 protein. This table holds 15,000 to 20,000 distinct CDR3 sequences, about 95% found once.

Sample: CD8+ T cells from PBMCs. The clonotype originates from a human donor in good health. The rearrangement links TRBV6-1 to TRBJ2-7; D tentatively fits TRBD1 or TRBD2 (5 bases each). The CDR3 region is CASSRTSISGTPQGQYF. The CDR3 DNA follows: TGTGCCAGCAGCCGTACTTCCATCTCCGGGACCCCTCAGGGGCAGTACTTC.